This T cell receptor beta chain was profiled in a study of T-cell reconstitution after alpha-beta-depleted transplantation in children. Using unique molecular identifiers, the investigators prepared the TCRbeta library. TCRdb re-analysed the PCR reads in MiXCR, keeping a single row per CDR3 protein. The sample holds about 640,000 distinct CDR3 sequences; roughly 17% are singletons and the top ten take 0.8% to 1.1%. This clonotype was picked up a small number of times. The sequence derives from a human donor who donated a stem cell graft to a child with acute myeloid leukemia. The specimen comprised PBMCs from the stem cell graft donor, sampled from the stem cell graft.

The CDR3 reads CASSLMVYNEQFF. The DNA for the CDR3 is TGTGCCAGCAGCTTAATGGTGTACAATGAGCAGTTCTTC. This chain links TRBV7-9 with TRBJ2-1; D is unclear. Germline assignment: CDR1 SEHNR and CDR2 FQNEAQ (reference sequence). Trimming cost V 2 bases and J 4 bases, with 6 bases left between them. The CDR3 has 13 amino acids.